The clone carrying this T cell receptor (beta chain) was observed a few times. The antigen is unknown. Germline values: CDR1 SNHLY, CDR2 FYNNEI. The ends were cut back, 4 bases at V and 8 bases at J, with 15 bases in the middle. This CDR3 has 15 amino acids. Libraries for TCRalpha and TCRbeta carried sample barcodes and unique molecular identifiers via 5'RACE. TCRdb ran MiXCR on the 5' RACE reads and lists one entry per CDR3 protein. The sample has approximately 350,000 distinct CDR3 sequences; approximately 12% are singletons. The data are from a study of T-cell memory formation after mild COVID-19. Overall study findings and caveats: Contracting CD4+ clones sat mainly in CM and EM; CD8+ in EMRA. Clones from the second wave (peaking day 37) had unconfirmed SARS-CoV-2 specificity.

The clonotype was recovered from a man younger than 35 who had mild COVID-19 (a few samples of this study predate the infection). Cell type and time point are not known. The source material was PBMCs or a T cell subset sorted from them (not recorded which). This chain links TRBV2 with TRBJ1-6, with unresolved D. DNA for the CDR3: TGTGCCAGCAGTGTAGGGCAGAGGTTTGATTCACCCCTCCACTTT. Protein sequence: CASSVGQRFDSPLHF.